The sequence of this T cell receptor beta chain was determined in a study of regulatory T cells in long-lasting Graves disease. Library construction for TCR beta used iRepertoire HTBI primers and Arm-PCR of CDR3 regions. Each CDR3 protein gets one entry after TCRdb re-called the multiplex PCR reads with MiXCR. This sample has a few hundred thousand distinct CDR3 sequences, with approximately 13% found just once. This clonotype was detected ten times or more. Time point here: newly diagnosed GD, antithyroid drugs for less than 3 months. PBMC RNA was the source of the TCR library. The same sample was also used in a study of T cells in Graves' hyperthyroidism and ophthalmopathy. That study reports: Investigators excluded patients with uncontrolled infection, other autoimmune disease, pregnancy or lactation. The HTBI set primed first-round TCR CDR3 RT-PCR.

The source material was peripheral blood mononuclear cells (PBMCs), sampled at new diagnosis, from a patient treated with antithyroid drugs. The sequence was obtained from a man aged 25-40 years with Graves disease.

The CDR3 is CASSQGLAGKAYNEQFF. The CDR3 DNA sequence: TGTGCCAGCAGCCAGGGACTAGCGGGAAAGGCCTACAATGAGCAGTTCTTC. This chain uses TRBV11-2 with TRBJ2-1; 13 bases map to TRBD2. CDR3 length equals 17 residues. The junction had 6 bases not matched to a gene; V was cut back by 5 bases and J by 2 bases. Germline V gene sequence: CDR1 SGHAT, CDR2 FQNNGV.